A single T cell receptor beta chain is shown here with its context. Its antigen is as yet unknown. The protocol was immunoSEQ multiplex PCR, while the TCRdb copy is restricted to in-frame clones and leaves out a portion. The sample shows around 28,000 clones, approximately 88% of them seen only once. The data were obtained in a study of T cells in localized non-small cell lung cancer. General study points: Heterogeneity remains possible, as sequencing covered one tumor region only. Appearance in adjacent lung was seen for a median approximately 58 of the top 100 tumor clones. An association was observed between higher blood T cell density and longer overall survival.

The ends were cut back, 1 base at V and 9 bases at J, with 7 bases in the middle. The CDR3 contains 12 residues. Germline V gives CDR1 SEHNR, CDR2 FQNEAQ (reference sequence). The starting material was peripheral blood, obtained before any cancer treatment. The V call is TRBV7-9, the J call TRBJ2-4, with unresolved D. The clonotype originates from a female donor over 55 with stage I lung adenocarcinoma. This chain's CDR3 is CASSLEGGIQYF. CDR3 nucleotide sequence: TGTGCCAGCAGCTTAGAGGGCGGCATTCAGTACTTC.